The 30 T cell receptor beta chains presented below share a single source sample, sequenced in a study of cytomegalovirus exposure and HLA in healthy donors. Some clones are missing from TCRdb's copy, which holds only in-frame ones; the method was immunoSEQ multiplex PCR. The data contain some 120,000 clones, roughly 87% of them seen just once; the ten biggest clones take up approximately 1.1%. What was sequenced was PBMCs. The receptors derive from a woman younger than 30 in good health and CMV-seronegative.

This rearrangement joins TRBV5-6 to TRBJ2-7; unclear D gene. The CDR3 spans 11 residues. V was trimmed by 3 bases and J by 4 bases, leaving 5 bases between them. The germline CDR1 and CDR2 sequences are SGHDT and YYEEEE. The CDR3 DNA follows: TGTGCCAGCAGCTCGTATTACGAGCAGTACTTC. This codes for CASSSYYEQYF.

The chain uses TRBV11-2 and TRBJ2-7; the match to TRBD2 covers 13 bases. CDR1 is SGHAT, CDR2 FQNNGV, per germline. The CDR3 contains 15 residues. The trim removed 4 bases at V and 3 bases at J, leaving 3 bases unmatched. The CDR3 sequence is CASSSGLAGVYEQYF. The CDR3 DNA follows: TGTGCCAGCAGCTCAGGACTAGCGGGAGTCTACGAGCAGTACTTC.

This clone was seen a few times. The chain carries TRBV30 and TRBJ1-5; TRBD1 matches 8 bases. Trimming removed 8 bases from V and 6 bases from J; junction bases left unmatched: 9. The V gene's germline CDR1 is GTSNPN and CDR2 SVGIG (reference sequence). The CDR3 length is 13 residues. The CDR3 spells CALTQGAAQPQHF. In DNA, the CDR3 is TGTGCCCTAACTCAGGGGGCCGCTCAGCCCCAGCATTTT.

The V and J genes are TRBV11-2 and TRBJ2-5, with D perhaps matching TRBD2 (5 bases). The germline V gene has CDR1 SGHAT and CDR2 FQNNGV. V was pared by 0 bases and J by 5 bases, with 13 bases between. The CDR3 consists of 15 residues. The CDR3 spells CASSLDLGEVETQYF. Here the CDR3 DNA reads TGTGCCAGCAGCTTAGATCTGGGAGAAGTGGAGACCCAGTACTTC.

CDR3 in amino acids: CASSQGRAQGDEQFF. In DNA form, the CDR3 reads TGCGCCAGCAGCCAAGGGCGGGCACAGGGGGATGAGCAGTTCTTC. The J gene is TRBJ2-1, the V gene TRBV4-1, with 8 nucleotides matching TRBD1. The V and J ends lost 1 base and 8 bases, in that order; junction bases with no gene match: 7. This CDR3 has 15 residues. CDR1 MGHRA and CDR2 YSYEKL come from the germline V gene.

This clone was detected only a few times. The chain carries TRBV18 and TRBJ2-2, with 9 bases that match TRBD1. The CDR3 extends over 15 amino acids. From germline, CDR1 is KGHSH and CDR2 LQKENI. J was trimmed by 7 bases and V by 3 bases; bases with no gene match: 6. CDR3 in DNA: TGTGCCAGCTCACCCGACCCGGGACAGGGCGGGGAGCTGTTTTTT. Translating gives CASSPDPGQGGELFF.

In its sample, this clone was seen once. The V call is TRBV7-8, the J call TRBJ1-1; TRBD1 aligns across 8 bases. Losses at the gene ends were 1 base for V and 6 bases for J; bases not matched to a gene: 10. The CDR3 length is 16 residues. Per germline, CDR1 SGHVS and CDR2 FQNEAQ. CDR3 bases: TGTGCCAGCAGCTTAGTATGGGCAGGGGGCAGCGCTGAAGCTTTCTTT. Translated, it gives CASSLVWAGGSAEAFF.

The J gene is TRBJ2-1, the V gene TRBV29-1; D is ambiguous. In germline, CDR1 is SQVTM, CDR2 ANQGSEA. With 0 bases removed from V and 2 bases from J, the gap between germline ends came to 17 bases. The CDR3 is 17 residues long. The CDR3 here is CSVEDPRLTKTYNEQFF. The CDR3, as DNA: TGCAGCGTTGAAGATCCGAGACTCACTAAGACCTACAATGAGCAGTTCTTC.

This clone was detected once. The V gene is TRBV19, the J gene TRBJ1-5, with no clear D. The CDR3 has 18 amino acids. Germline values: CDR1 LNHDA, CDR2 SQIVND (reference sequence). The V and J ends lost 7 bases and 0 bases respectively, with 22 bases between them. The CDR3 DNA is TGTGCCAGTACCCCCGGGGAACTCTCAATGTATAGCAATCAGCCCCAGCATTTT. It specifies CASTPGELSMYSNQPQHF.

The chain recombines TRBV11-2 with TRBJ2-7; perhaps TRBD2 as D (7 bases). The CDR3 contains 15 residues. Trimming removed 5 bases from V and 0 bases from J, with 14 bases in between. Germline assignment: CDR1 SGHAT and CDR2 FQNNGV. The CDR3: CASSAGAASSYEQYV. The DNA for the CDR3 is TGTGCCAGCAGCGCGGGGGCCGCAAGCTCCTACGAGCAGTACGTC.

The chain uses TRBV7-5 and TRBJ1-5; the table's TRBD1 call for D was not verified on the DNA. TRBV7-5 is marked as a pseudogene. This CDR3 has 15 amino acids. This CDR3 is CVRLSLGARHQPQHF. The CDR3 DNA reads as TGTGTCAGATTGTCACTTGGGGCCCGCCATCAGCCCCAGCATTTT.

The chain employs TRBV6-6 and TRBJ2-5; TRBD2 aligns across 9 bases. Trimming at V came to 6 bases and at J to 2 bases, leaving 7 bases not matched to a gene. Per germline, CDR1 MNHNY and CDR2 SVGAGI (reference sequence). The length of the CDR3 is 15 residues. CDR3 nucleotides: TGTGCCAGCAGCTTAGGTAGCGGGGGTCAAGAGACCCAGTACTTC. Its translation: CASSLGSGGQETQYF.

V gene TRBV10-3 combines with J gene TRBJ1-2; D not certain. Germline V gene sequence: CDR1 ENHRY, CDR2 SYGVKD. The ends were cut back, 3 bases at V and 2 bases at J, with 4 bases in the middle. This CDR3 contains 12 residues. CDR3 protein: CAISDQNYGYTF. The CDR3 nucleotides read TGTGCCATCAGTGATCAAAACTATGGCTACACCTTC.

The chain combines TRBV4-3 with TRBJ1-2; 8 bases are shared with TRBD1. Germline V lookup: CDR1 LGHNA, CDR2 YSLEER. Trimming at V came to 0 bases and at J to 6 bases, leaving 9 bases not matched to a gene. The CDR3 covers 16 residues. CDR3 amino acids: CASSQDPGGAGDGYTF. CDR3 coding DNA: TGCGCCAGCAGCCAAGATCCAGGGGGCGCTGGGGATGGCTACACCTTC.

CDR3 amino acids: CASSLVRELGSPLHF. The CDR3, as DNA: TGTGCCAGCAGCTTGGTGAGGGAATTGGGTTCACCCCTCCACTTT. The chain links TRBV5-5 to TRBJ1-6, with D hard to call. V lost 0 bases and J lost 9, with 13 bases in between. This CDR3 has 15 residues. The V gene's germline CDR1 is SGHKS and CDR2 YYEKEE (reference sequence).

The gene calls are TRBV6-5 and TRBJ1-1, with 7 bases fitting TRBD1. Germline V gene sequence: CDR1 MNHEY, CDR2 SVGAGI. V lost 7 bases to trimming and J lost 11 bases; unmatched junction nucleotides: 7. CDR3 length: 11 residues. The CDR3 region has the DNA TGTGCCAGCACCACAGGGGTCGGGGCTTTCTTT. Translating gives CASTTGVGAFF.

The chain combines TRBV28 with TRBJ1-2; 7 bases align to TRBD1. The CDR3 totals 17 residues. Germline V gene lookup returns CDR1 MDHEN and CDR2 SYDVKM. Trimming cost V 2 bases and J 0 bases; bases outside gene matches: 9. CDR3 region: CASSLVTGWESNYGYTF. The CDR3 DNA is TGTGCCAGCAGTTTAGTGACAGGGTGGGAGTCTAACTATGGCTACACCTTC.

The chain uses TRBV7-2 and TRBJ2-1; 10 bases map to TRBD2. Germline trimming cut 1 base from V and 0 bases from J; bases unmatched to any gene: 0. This CDR3 contains 16 residues. Germline V gene sequence: CDR1 SGHTA, CDR2 FQGNSA. The CDR3 nucleotides are TGTGCCAGCAGCTTAGTAGCGGGAGGCTCCTACAATGAGCAGTTCTTC. It translates to CASSLVAGGSYNEQFF.

The genes are TRBV30 and TRBJ1-4; D gene uncertain. Germline assignment: CDR1 GTSNPN and CDR2 SVGIG (reference sequence). V shed 3 bases and J shed 4 bases, with 9 bases lying between them. This CDR3 has 13 residues. This CDR3 is CAWSSRLNEKLFF. CDR3 bases: TGTGCCTGGAGCTCTAGGCTTAATGAAAAACTGTTTTTT.

The V call is TRBV6-5, the J call TRBJ2-2; TRBD2 aligns across 9 bases. The germline V gene has CDR1 MNHEY and CDR2 SVGAGI. The CDR3 extends over 16 amino acids. V shed 4 bases, J shed 3 bases, and the junction held 6 bases outside the gene matches. As DNA, the CDR3 is TGTGCCAGCAGTTCCACCGGGACTAGCCACACCGGGGAGCTGTTTTTT. This sequence encodes CASSSTGTSHTGELFF.

The chain recombines TRBV13 with TRBJ2-7; 12 bases fit TRBD2. J lost 4 bases, V lost 5 bases, and 3 bases had no gene match. CDR1 and CDR2 (germline): PRHDT, FYEKMQ (reference sequence). CDR3 length: 14 residues. The CDR3 here is CASSRTSGTYEQYF. The CDR3, as DNA: TGTGCCAGCAGCCGGACTAGCGGGACGTACGAGCAGTACTTC. Combining the CDR3 with reference TRBV13 and TRBJ2-7 gives the whole variable domain AAGVIQSPRHLIKEKRETATLKCYPIPRHDTVYWYQQGPGQDPQFLISFYEKMQSDKGSIPDRFSAQQFSDYHSELNMSSLELGDSALYFCASSRTSGTYEQYFGPGTRLTVT.

V usage is TRBV5-1 and J usage is TRBJ1-5; TRBD1 is a possible D gene (6 bases). The CDR3 has 16 amino acids. V lost 0 bases, J lost 4 bases, and 14 bases lay in between. Per the germline V gene, CDR1 is SGHRS and CDR2 is YFSETQ. Written as DNA, the CDR3 is TGCGCCAGCAGCTTGGCCCCACAGGGCAGTAATCAGCCCCAGCATTTT. Translated: CASSLAPQGSNQPQHF. Combining the CDR3 with reference TRBV5-1 and TRBJ1-5 gives the whole variable domain KAGVTQTPRYLIKTRGQQVTLSCSPISGHRSVSWYQQTPGQGLQFLFEYFSETQRNKGNFPGRFSGRQFSNSRSEMNVSTLELGDSALYLCASSLAPQGSNQPQHFGDGTRLSIL.

The chain is built from TRBV6-5 and TRBJ2-7; D is perhaps TRBD1 (6 bases). The V end lost 6 bases, the J end lost 2 bases, and 14 bases lay between the germline ends. The CDR3 length is 14 residues. CDR1 MNHEY and CDR2 SVGAGI come from the germline V gene. CDR3 protein: CASREDRTTYEQYF. The CDR3 DNA sequence: TGTGCCAGCAGGGAAGACAGGACGACCTACGAGCAGTACTTC.

The rearrangement joins TRBV6-1 to TRBJ2-7, with unresolved D. Trimming removed 1 base from V and 3 bases from J, with 10 bases in between. This CDR3 contains 14 residues. Germline-derived CDR1 and CDR2 are MNHNS and SASEGT. CDR3 in amino acids: CASSEVVGSYEQYF. The CDR3 nucleotides read TGTGCCAGCAGTGAAGTGGTGGGCAGCTACGAGCAGTACTTC.

The rearrangement links TRBV23-1 to TRBJ1-5, with D possibly being TRBD1 (5 bases). TRBV23-1 is labeled an ORF, and its function is uncertain. This CDR3 contains 15 residues. The V gene lost 3 bases and the J gene lost 5 bases, with 14 bases spanning the gap. CDR3: CASSHGRAMDQPQHF. Written as DNA, the CDR3 is TGCGCCAGCAGTCACGGCAGGGCGATGGATCAGCCCCAGCATTTT.

The rearrangement uses TRBV6-5 and TRBJ2-2, with D possibly matching TRBD2 (6 bases). The V and J ends lost 2 bases and 10 bases respectively, with 8 bases between them. The CDR3 spans 12 residues. Germline V gene sequence: CDR1 MNHEY, CDR2 SVGAGI. The chain's CDR3 is CASSYGGPELFF. The CDR3 DNA is TGTGCCAGCAGTTACGGAGGGCCGGAGCTGTTTTTT.

The gene calls are TRBV6-1 and TRBJ2-7; TRBD1 is a possible D gene (6 bases). Germline lookup yields CDR1 MNHNS and CDR2 SASEGT. The CDR3 totals 14 residues. V lost 6 bases to trimming and J lost 2 bases, with 14 bases between them. CDR3 coding DNA: TGTGCCAGCAGCTTCAACCAGGGGCCCTACGAGCAGTACTTC. As protein: CASSFNQGPYEQYF.

In this sample, this clone turned up a few times. V is TRBV11-2 and J is TRBJ1-2; 10 bases match TRBD1. Germline-derived CDR1 and CDR2 are SGHAT and FQNNGV. The CDR3 extends over 15 amino acids. V dropped 5 bases and J dropped 6; count of bases not matched to a gene: 9. The CDR3 protein is CASSPGTDRGHGYTF. CDR3 coding DNA: TGTGCCAGCAGCCCGGGAACCGACAGGGGGCATGGCTACACCTTC. The full variable domain, with the rest looked up from reference TRBV11-2 and TRBJ1-2, is EAGVAQSPRYKIIEKRQSVAFWCNPISGHATLYWYQQILGQGPKLLIQFQNNGVVDDSQLPKDRFSAERLKGVDSTLKIQPAKLEDSAVYLCASSPGTDRGHGYTFGSGTRLTVV.

The CDR3: CASRVEAGARFTDTQYF. In nucleotides, the CDR3 is TGTGCCAGCAGAGTGGAAGCGGGAGCACGATTCACAGATACGCAGTATTTT. The chain has TRBV27 and TRBJ2-3, with 8 bases identical to TRBD2. CDR1 and CDR2 (germline): MNHEY, SMNVEV (reference sequence). J gave up 2 bases and V 6 bases, and 13 bases lay outside the gene matches. The CDR3 contains 17 residues.

J is TRBJ2-3 and V is TRBV5-4; possibly TRBD1 for D (5 bases). The V and J ends lost 2 bases and 0 bases respectively, with 10 bases between them. There are 15 residues in the CDR3. CDR1 is SGHNT and CDR2 is YYREEE in the germline V gene (reference sequence). CDR3 sequence: CASSFDSPSTDTQYF. CDR3 nucleotides: TGTGCCAGCAGCTTCGACAGTCCTAGCACAGATACGCAGTATTTT.